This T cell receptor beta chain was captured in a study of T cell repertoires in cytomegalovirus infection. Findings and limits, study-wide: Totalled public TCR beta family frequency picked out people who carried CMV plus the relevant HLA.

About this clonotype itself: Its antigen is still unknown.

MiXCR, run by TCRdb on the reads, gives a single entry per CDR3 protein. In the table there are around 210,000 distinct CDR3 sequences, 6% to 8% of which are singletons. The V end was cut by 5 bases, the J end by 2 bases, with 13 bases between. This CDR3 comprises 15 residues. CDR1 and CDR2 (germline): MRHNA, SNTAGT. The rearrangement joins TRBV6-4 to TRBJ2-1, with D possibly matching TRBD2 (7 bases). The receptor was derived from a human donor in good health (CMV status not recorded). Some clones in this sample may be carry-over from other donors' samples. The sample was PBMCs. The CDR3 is CASSSRGGTYNEQFF. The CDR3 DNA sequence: TGTGCCAGCAGTTCTAGGGGGGGGACCTACAATGAGCAGTTCTTC.